These T cell receptor beta chains were read from a single sample in a study of T cells expressing NK-cell markers. After re-calling the 5' RACE reads, TCRdb lists one entry per CDR3 protein, DNA absent. The sample has some 600,000 distinct CDR3 sequences, and its top ten clones hold roughly 3.6%. Sequencing used blood T cells: a sorted CD56 or NKG2C T cell subset, CD4+ or CD8+ T cells, or bulk PBMC T cells (not recorded which). These receptor sequences come from a man between 18 and 29 years old in good health. Each CDR3 is given with its conserved first and last residue.

>TRBJ2-2|TRBV7-9
CASSTGTTGELFF
>TRBJ1-5|TRBV5-4
CASSSDRAGQPQHF
>TRBJ2-5|TRBV7-9
CASSFLTTGSGETQYF
>TRBJ2-7|TRBV6-1
CASSITFTNEQYF
>TRBJ2-1|TRBV5-1
CASREGGTFNEQFF
>TRBJ2-1|TRBV12-3/TRBV12-4
CASSFWGHDSYNEQFF
>TRBJ2-5|TRBV20-1
CSATNPGTLETQYF
>TRBJ2-3|TRBV30
CAWSVGGGATDTQYF
>TRBJ2-4|TRBV29-1
CSVTTQLRTGNKNIQYF
>TRBJ2-3|TRBV29-1
CSVVGIWRTDTQYF
>TRBJ2-3|TRBV9
CASSDDPSGITDTQYF
>TRBJ2-2|TRBV5-1
CASSPVGGATGELFF
>TRBJ2-1|TRBV29-1
CSVELGGREFF
>TRBJ2-5|TRBV20-1
CSATGQAASETQYF
>TRBJ2-3|TRBV12-3/TRBV12-4
CASTLRTSGDTDTQYF
>TRBJ2-1|TRBV6-6
CASIPSLANEQFF
>TRBJ1-1|TRBV7-9
CASRKGQPNTEAFF
>TRBJ2-3|TRBV3-1
CASSQELGSPFTDTQYF
>TRBJ2-1|TRBV7-9
CASSSPPASSYNEQFF
>TRBJ2-2|TRBV27
CASSLRSGFANTGELFF